This TCR beta chain was sequenced during a study of human T cells and chemical hapten exposure. Time point here: pre-sensitization, week 0. The treatment was: therapeutic diphenylcyclopropenone sensitization with weekly scalp DPC. TCRdb redid the calling of the RACE reads with MiXCR, one entry per CDR3 protein. The table includes more than 250,000 distinct CDR3 sequences, about 9% detected once. This clonotype was detected only a few times. Trimming left V 3 bases short and J 6 bases short, with 14 bases between. There are 14 residues in the CDR3. The germline V gene has CDR1 MNHEY and CDR2 SMNVEV (reference sequence).

This rearrangement joins TRBV27 to TRBJ2-5, with D perhaps TRBD1 or TRBD2 (6 bases each). This clonotype was sampled from a woman between 40 and 55 years old with alopecia areata. Some clones in this sample may be carry-over from other donors' samples. The sample in question was whole blood, obtained in connection with sensitization to the hapten diphenylcyclopropenone (DPC). CDR3 bases: TGTGCCAGCAGTTTCTGGGGGGCGGGACAGACCCAGTACTTC. As protein: CASSFWGAGQTQYF.